Listed below are T cell receptor beta chains from one sample, sequenced in a study of blood T cells in healthy people across ages. TCRdb independently ran MiXCR on the 5' RACE reads; one entry per CDR3 protein. Of over 700,000 distinct CDR3 sequences listed, roughly 50% are singletons. The sample consisted of blood. These receptors were obtained from a man aged 80 or over in good health. The CDR3 runs from the conserved cysteine through the conserved F or W. A D gene is named only where the DNA matches it firmly. Only part of the rows carry a size: once, few, many, or a class if the clone is expanded.

j_call: TRBJ2-7; d_call: .; v_call: TRBV12-3/TRBV12-4; clone_size: .; cdr3_aa: CASSPRLSGTLYEQYF; cdr3_nt: TGTGCCAGCAGTCCAAGGCTGAGCGGTACCCTCTACGAGCAGTACTTC
j_call: TRBJ1-5; d_call: .; v_call: TRBV20-1; clone_size: few; cdr3_aa: CSARDDGSARPQHF; cdr3_nt: TGCAGTGCTAGAGATGATGGCAGCGCCAGGCCCCAGCATTTT
j_call: TRBJ2-5; d_call: .; v_call: TRBV28; clone_size: few; cdr3_aa: CASSFSGGLGYQETQYF; cdr3_nt: TGTGCCAGCAGTTTCAGTGGCGGGCTGGGGTACCAAGAGACCCAGTACTTC
j_call: TRBJ2-7; d_call: .; v_call: TRBV12-3/TRBV12-4; clone_size: few; cdr3_aa: CASSPPGGYATPYEQYF; cdr3_nt: TGTGCCAGCAGCCCCCCGGGTGGTTATGCGACCCCCTACGAGCAGTACTTC
j_call: TRBJ2-1; d_call: .; v_call: TRBV9; clone_size: .; cdr3_aa: CASSPLLGGGDEQFF; cdr3_nt: TGTGCCAGCAGCCCACTTTTGGGAGGCGGTGATGAGCAGTTCTTC
j_call: TRBJ2-2; d_call: .; v_call: TRBV28; clone_size: .; cdr3_aa: CASTTGARGTGELFF; cdr3_nt: TGTGCCAGCACAACGGGAGCCCGAGGCACCGGGGAGCTGTTTTTT
j_call: TRBJ1-1; d_call: .; v_call: TRBV9; clone_size: .; cdr3_aa: CASSVESHAEAFF; cdr3_nt: TGTGCCAGCAGCGTAGAATCGCATGCTGAAGCTTTCTTT
j_call: TRBJ2-7; d_call: .; v_call: TRBV7-2; clone_size: few; cdr3_aa: CASSFPGRAYEQYF; cdr3_nt: TGTGCCAGCAGCTTCCCCGGCAGGGCCTACGAGCAGTACTTC
j_call: TRBJ2-3; d_call: .; v_call: TRBV7-2; clone_size: .; cdr3_aa: CAGSTRGVRTDTQYF; cdr3_nt: TGTGCCGGCAGCACACGTGGGGTACGAACAGATACGCAGTATTTT
j_call: TRBJ2-1; d_call: .; v_call: TRBV9; clone_size: .; cdr3_aa: CASSVEAGSSYNEQFF; cdr3_nt: TGTGCCAGCAGCGTAGAGGCCGGGAGCTCCTACAATGAGCAGTTCTTC
j_call: TRBJ2-7; d_call: TRBD1; v_call: TRBV12-5; clone_size: few; cdr3_aa: CASGEGQGSYEQYF; cdr3_nt: TGTGCTAGTGGTGAGGGACAGGGTTCCTACGAGCAGTACTTC
j_call: TRBJ1-6; d_call: .; v_call: TRBV6-1; clone_size: .; cdr3_aa: CASGSTSSNNSPLHF; cdr3_nt: TGTGCCAGCGGTTCGACATCTTCCAATAATTCACCCCTCCACTTT
j_call: TRBJ2-7; d_call: .; v_call: TRBV20-1; clone_size: once; cdr3_aa: CSADPRGQSLGGPGQYF; cdr3_nt: TGCAGTGCCGACCCAAGGGGCCAGTCTCTTGGTGGGCCAGGGCAGTACTTC
j_call: TRBJ2-7; d_call: .; v_call: TRBV3-1; clone_size: .; cdr3_aa: CASSPILPGLGTYEQYF; cdr3_nt: TGTGCCAGCAGCCCCATCCTCCCGGGACTGGGAACCTACGAGCAGTACTTC
j_call: TRBJ2-1; d_call: TRBD2; v_call: TRBV6-6; clone_size: few; cdr3_aa: CASSYSRTSGSIEQFF; cdr3_nt: TGTGCCAGCAGTTACTCCCGGACTAGCGGGAGTATTGAGCAGTTCTTC
j_call: TRBJ2-1; d_call: TRBD2; v_call: TRBV2; clone_size: once; cdr3_aa: CVSSRLAGSYNEQFF; cdr3_nt: TGTGTCAGCAGTCGACTAGCGGGGTCCTACAATGAGCAGTTCTTC
j_call: TRBJ1-5; d_call: TRBD1; v_call: TRBV27; clone_size: few; cdr3_aa: CASSFRTGDQPQHF; cdr3_nt: TGTGCCAGCAGTTTCCGGACAGGGGATCAGCCCCAGCATTTT
j_call: TRBJ1-1; d_call: .; v_call: TRBV6-2/TRBV6-3; clone_size: once; cdr3_aa: CASSSTIEHTEAFF; cdr3_nt: TGTGCCAGCAGCTCCACGATCGAGCACACTGAAGCTTTCTTT
j_call: TRBJ2-1; d_call: .; v_call: TRBV6-5; clone_size: .; cdr3_aa: CASTEPLTNEQFF; cdr3_nt: TGTGCCAGCACCGAACCCCTAACCAATGAGCAGTTCTTC
j_call: TRBJ2-7; d_call: TRBD1; v_call: TRBV5-1; clone_size: few; cdr3_aa: CASSLVGGREQYF; cdr3_nt: TGCGCCAGCAGCTTGGTAGGGGGCCGCGAGCAGTACTTC
j_call: TRBJ2-1; d_call: .; v_call: TRBV6-1; clone_size: .; cdr3_aa: CASSALRASEQFF; cdr3_nt: TGTGCCAGCAGTGCCCTCCGGGCATCCGAGCAGTTCTTC
j_call: TRBJ2-7; d_call: .; v_call: TRBV9; clone_size: .; cdr3_aa: CASSVGGSRNLPLEQYF; cdr3_nt: TGTGCCAGCAGCGTAGGAGGTAGCCGAAACCTTCCACTGGAGCAGTACTTC
j_call: TRBJ2-7; d_call: .; v_call: TRBV20-1; clone_size: .; cdr3_aa: CSASPSQASSYEQYF; cdr3_nt: TGCAGTGCTAGTCCTTCCCAGGCAAGCTCCTACGAGCAGTACTTC
j_call: TRBJ2-7; d_call: .; v_call: TRBV5-6; clone_size: .; cdr3_aa: CASSLDGTPSPEQYF; cdr3_nt: TGTGCCAGCAGCTTGGATGGGACGCCAAGCCCCGAGCAGTACTTC
j_call: TRBJ2-6; d_call: .; v_call: TRBV3-1; clone_size: .; cdr3_aa: CASSREVVSGANVLTF; cdr3_nt: TGTGCCAGCAGCCGGGAGGTAGTCTCTGGGGCCAACGTCCTGACTTTC
j_call: TRBJ2-5; d_call: TRBD2; v_call: TRBV29-1; clone_size: many; cdr3_aa: CSALTSLGETQYF; cdr3_nt: TGCAGCGCGTTGACTAGCCTGGGGGAGACCCAGTACTTC
j_call: TRBJ1-2; d_call: .; v_call: TRBV18; clone_size: .; cdr3_aa: CASSQSDRNYGYTF; cdr3_nt: TGTGCCAGCTCCCAGAGTGATAGAAACTATGGCTACACCTTC
j_call: TRBJ1-1; d_call: .; v_call: TRBV12-3/TRBV12-4; clone_size: few; cdr3_aa: CASSFSGGQGTEAFF; cdr3_nt: TGTGCCAGCAGTTTTTCGGGGGGCCAGGGGACTGAAGCTTTCTTT
j_call: TRBJ2-6; d_call: .; v_call: TRBV10-3; clone_size: once; cdr3_aa: CAISERVSGANVLTF; cdr3_nt: TGTGCCATCAGTGAGAGGGTGTCTGGGGCCAACGTCCTGACTTTC
j_call: TRBJ1-5; d_call: TRBD1; v_call: TRBV7-2; clone_size: .; cdr3_aa: CASSPGGGAHSNQPQHF; cdr3_nt: TGTGCCAGCAGCCCAGGGGGGGGCGCCCACAGCAATCAGCCCCAGCATTTT
j_call: TRBJ2-7; d_call: TRBD2; v_call: TRBV5-1; clone_size: .; cdr3_aa: CASSWSGTGGLAGGLEQYF; cdr3_nt: TGCGCCAGCAGCTGGTCCGGGACAGGGGGACTAGCGGGAGGACTTGAGCAGTACTTC
j_call: TRBJ2-7; d_call: .; v_call: TRBV29-1; clone_size: few; cdr3_aa: CSVTTGNGYEQYF; cdr3_nt: TGCAGCGTAACAACAGGGAACGGATACGAGCAGTACTTC
j_call: TRBJ2-1; d_call: .; v_call: TRBV12-3/TRBV12-4; clone_size: few; cdr3_aa: CASSPSDEQFF; cdr3_nt: TGTGCCAGCAGCCCATCGGATGAGCAGTTCTTC
j_call: TRBJ1-1; d_call: .; v_call: TRBV28; clone_size: .; cdr3_aa: CATEAGTEAFF; cdr3_nt: TGTGCCACAGAGGCGGGCACTGAAGCTTTCTTT
j_call: TRBJ2-3; d_call: .; v_call: TRBV20-1; clone_size: few; cdr3_aa: CSAPRGGISTDTQYF; cdr3_nt: TGCAGTGCCCCGAGGGGGGGAATTAGCACAGATACGCAGTATTTT
j_call: TRBJ1-2; d_call: .; v_call: TRBV5-1; clone_size: .; cdr3_aa: CASSERPGNSVYGYTF; cdr3_nt: TGCGCCAGCAGCGAGCGTCCGGGGAATTCAGTCTATGGCTACACCTTC
j_call: TRBJ1-2; d_call: TRBD1; v_call: TRBV12-3/TRBV12-4; clone_size: few; cdr3_aa: CASSFGQGASGYTF; cdr3_nt: TGTGCCAGCAGTTTTGGACAGGGGGCCTCTGGCTACACCTTC
j_call: TRBJ2-1; d_call: TRBD2; v_call: TRBV29-1; clone_size: .; cdr3_aa: CSAIRASGSPGYNEQFF; cdr3_nt: TGCAGCGCAATAAGGGCTAGCGGGTCGCCAGGGTACAATGAGCAGTTCTTC
j_call: TRBJ2-5; d_call: TRBD1; v_call: TRBV12-3/TRBV12-4; clone_size: .; cdr3_aa: CASRTGQGGRQETQYF; cdr3_nt: TGTGCCAGCAGGACCGGACAGGGGGGCCGCCAAGAGACCCAGTACTTC
j_call: TRBJ2-7; d_call: .; v_call: TRBV7-2; clone_size: .; cdr3_aa: CASSLGPKPHYYEQYF; cdr3_nt: TGTGCCAGCAGCTTAGGTCCAAAACCTCATTACTACGAGCAGTACTTC
j_call: TRBJ1-2; d_call: TRBD1; v_call: TRBV10-2; clone_size: .; cdr3_aa: CASSESTGRSNYGYTF; cdr3_nt: TGCGCCAGCAGTGAGTCGACAGGGCGGTCCAACTATGGCTACACCTTC
j_call: TRBJ2-5; d_call: .; v_call: TRBV29-1; clone_size: few; cdr3_aa: CSVADWGKETQYF; cdr3_nt: TGCAGCGTCGCGGACTGGGGGAAAGAGACCCAGTACTTC
j_call: TRBJ2-7; d_call: .; v_call: TRBV29-1; clone_size: .; cdr3_aa: CSVLAVLSYNEQYF; cdr3_nt: TGCAGCGTGTTAGCGGTACTCTCCTACAATGAGCAGTACTTC
j_call: TRBJ1-2; d_call: TRBD1; v_call: TRBV27; clone_size: .; cdr3_aa: CAVKGNRDRAYGYTF; cdr3_nt: TGTGCCGTCAAAGGGAACCGGGACAGGGCTTATGGCTACACCTTC
j_call: TRBJ2-3; d_call: .; v_call: TRBV5-1; clone_size: few; cdr3_aa: CASSLVGHTDTQYF; cdr3_nt: TGCGCCAGCAGCTTGGTTGGCCATACAGATACGCAGTATTTT
j_call: TRBJ2-7; d_call: .; v_call: TRBV20-1; clone_size: .; cdr3_aa: CSARGPSSYEQYF; cdr3_nt: TGCAGTGCTAGAGGCCCCAGCTCCTACGAGCAGTACTTC
j_call: TRBJ2-7; d_call: .; v_call: TRBV5-1; clone_size: few; cdr3_aa: CASTHRDGNYEQYF; cdr3_nt: TGCGCCAGTACCCACCGGGACGGAAACTACGAGCAGTACTTC
j_call: TRBJ2-3; d_call: TRBD1; v_call: TRBV12-3/TRBV12-4; clone_size: few; cdr3_aa: CASSFQGGTDTQYF; cdr3_nt: TGTGCCAGCAGTTTTCAGGGGGGCACAGATACGCAGTATTTT
j_call: TRBJ2-7; d_call: TRBD2; v_call: TRBV6-1; clone_size: few; cdr3_aa: CASSGRLAGVNEQYF; cdr3_nt: TGTGCCAGCAGTGGGCGGCTAGCGGGAGTCAACGAGCAGTACTTC
j_call: TRBJ1-2; d_call: .; v_call: TRBV6-6; clone_size: .; cdr3_aa: CASSDYSLAGGYTF; cdr3_nt: TGTGCCAGCAGCGACTATTCCCTTGCGGGTGGCTACACCTTC
j_call: TRBJ2-5; d_call: TRBD2; v_call: TRBV4-1; clone_size: few; cdr3_aa: CASSQVASGTTEQETQYF; cdr3_nt: TGCGCCAGCAGCCAAGTCGCTAGCGGGACGACTGAACAAGAGACCCAGTACTTC
j_call: TRBJ1-2; d_call: .; v_call: TRBV19; clone_size: .; cdr3_aa: CAAKTPGRDGYTF; cdr3_nt: TGTGCCGCAAAAACACCGGGGAGGGATGGCTACACCTTC
j_call: TRBJ1-2; d_call: .; v_call: TRBV20-1; clone_size: .; cdr3_aa: CSAGGQIYGYTF; cdr3_nt: TGCAGTGCTGGTGGACAGATCTATGGCTACACCTTC
j_call: TRBJ2-5; d_call: TRBD2; v_call: TRBV7-2; clone_size: few; cdr3_aa: CASSLARTSGMDQETQYF; cdr3_nt: TGTGCCAGCAGCTTAGCGCGGACTAGCGGGATGGACCAGGAGACCCAGTACTTC
j_call: TRBJ1-4; d_call: .; v_call: TRBV7-6; clone_size: .; cdr3_aa: CASSWGVGGNEKLFF; cdr3_nt: TGTGCCAGCAGCTGGGGCGTTGGGGGTAATGAAAAACTGTTTTTT
j_call: TRBJ2-1; d_call: .; v_call: TRBV3-1; clone_size: once; cdr3_aa: CASSQEGGAGEQFF; cdr3_nt: TGTGCCAGCAGCCAAGAAGGAGGGGCCGGCGAGCAGTTCTTC